These 14 T cell receptor beta chains originate from one sample sequenced in a study of cytotoxic CD8 clonotypes in ibrutinib-treated CLL. Clones were sequenced by immunoSEQ multiplex PCR, and TCRdb holds only the in-frame ones, with some missing. The table lists roughly 180,000 clones, 72% of them singletons, with around an eighth in the top ten. The starting material was PBMCs, obtained after 24 months of ibrutinib treatment. The receptors originated from a human donor with chronic lymphocytic leukemia.

The chain links TRBV5-1 to TRBJ1-4, with a possible D match to TRBD1 (6 bases). Germline V gene sequence: CDR1 SGHRS, CDR2 YFSETQ. V was clipped by 3 bases and J by 3 bases, with 12 bases between them. The CDR3 sequence is 15 residues long. CDR3 loop: CASSWGPDPNEKLFF. CDR3 nucleotides: TGCGCCAGCAGCTGGGGGCCGGATCCTAATGAAAAACTGTTTTTT.

The rearrangement uses TRBV30 and TRBJ2-2, with no clear D. The V end was cut by 7 bases, the J end by 8 bases, with 14 bases between. Germline V gene data show CDR1 as GTSNPN and CDR2 as SVGIG (reference sequence). The CDR3 contains 12 residues. The CDR3 loop reads CASPGPLGELFF. The CDR3, as DNA: TGTGCCTCCCCGGGTCCGTTGGGGGAGCTGTTTTTT. Full variable domain (outside the CDR3, taken from reference TRBV30 and TRBJ2-2): SQTIHQWPATLVQPVGSPLSLECTVEGTSNPNLYWYRQAAGRGLQLLFYSVGIGQISSEVPQNLSASRPQDRQFILSSKKLLLSDSGFYLCASPGPLGELFFGEGSRLTVL.

The rearrangement joins TRBV5-1 to TRBJ2-1; 9 bases are a match to TRBD2. Unmatched junction bases numbered 4, after V lost 0 bases and J lost 0 bases. From germline, CDR1 is SGHRS and CDR2 YFSETQ. This CDR3 is 17 amino acids long. CDR3 residues: CASSLVLAGASYNEQFF. For the CDR3, the DNA is TGCGCCAGCAGCTTGGTGTTAGCGGGGGCCTCCTACAATGAGCAGTTCTTC.

The gene calls are TRBV4-3 and TRBJ2-7, with D possibly TRBD1 on 6 matching bases. Trimming pared 2 bases from V and 3 bases from J, leaving 8 bases between. The CDR3 loop spans 13 amino acids. Germline V gene data show CDR1 as LGHNA and CDR2 as YSLEER. The CDR3 region has the DNA TGCGCCAGCAGCCAACTCAGGGGCTACGAGCAGTACTTC. As protein: CASSQLRGYEQYF.

This clone has just one count. The chain has TRBV5-1 and TRBJ2-7; 7 nucleotides line up with TRBD1. This CDR3 contains 16 residues. The germline V gene has CDR1 SGHRS and CDR2 YFSETQ. V dropped 3 bases and J dropped 4; count of bases not matched to a gene: 13. As DNA, the CDR3 is TGCGCCAGCAGCTCGAGGGCCGGGACAGCGTTATACGAGCAGTACTTC. Amino acid sequence: CASSSRAGTALYEQYF. The whole variable domain, remainder taken from reference TRBV5-1 and TRBJ2-7, is KAGVTQTPRYLIKTRGQQVTLSCSPISGHRSVSWYQQTPGQGLQFLFEYFSETQRNKGNFPGRFSGRQFSNSRSEMNVSTLELGDSALYLCASSSRAGTALYEQYFGPGTRLTVT.

This clone has a single count. This chain joins TRBV19 and TRBJ2-1; D is unresolved. V lost 6 bases and J 0 bases, leaving 15 bases between the germline ends. The CDR3 extends over 16 amino acids. Germline CDR1 is LNHDA and CDR2 is SQIVND (reference sequence). In DNA, the CDR3 is TGTGCCAGTAGGAACTGGGCTCTGAGCTCCTACAATGAGCAGTTCTTC. Translation gives CASRNWALSSYNEQFF.

The chain is built from TRBV9 and TRBJ1-1; tentative D call: TRBD1 (5 bases). This CDR3 is 16 amino acids long. In germline, CDR1 is SGDLS, CDR2 YYNGEE. Deletions cut 4 bases from V and 7 bases from J, with 23 bases between. The CDR3 DNA reads as TGTGCCAGCAGCAATACGCGGGACGAGAATACCAATGAAGCTTTCTTT. Protein product: CASSNTRDENTNEAFF.

The chain uses TRBV15 and TRBJ2-1, with TRBD2 matching over 10 bases. The CDR3 runs to 15 residues. J was trimmed by 4 bases and V by 1 base; bases with no gene match: 1. Germline loops: CDR1 LNHNV, CDR2 YYDKDF (reference sequence). The CDR3 region is CATSRALAGYNEQFF. The CDR3 DNA sequence: TGTGCCACCAGCAGAGCACTAGCGGGATACAATGAGCAGTTCTTC. Full variable domain (missing parts from reference TRBV15 and TRBJ2-1): DAMVIQNPRYQVTQFGKPVTLSCSQTLNHNVMYWYQQKSSQAPKLLFHYYDKDFNNEADTPDNFQSRRPNTSFCFLDIRSPGLGDTAMYLCATSRALAGYNEQFFGPGTRLTVL.

The chain recombines TRBV11-3 with TRBJ2-3; maybe TRBD2 (5 bases). This CDR3 comprises 14 residues. Trimming took off 5 bases at V and 4 bases at J, with 13 bases between the two ends. Per the germline V gene, CDR1 is SGHNT and CDR2 is YENEEA. CDR3 DNA sequence: TGTGCCAGCAGCCTGACGGCCGGGGCAGATACGCAGTATTTT. Protein product: CASSLTAGADTQYF.

This clone was seen a few times. The V and J genes are TRBV27 and TRBJ1-1; no clear D. V lost 3 bases and J lost 7, with 12 bases in between. This CDR3 is built from 13 residues. Germline V gene data show CDR1 as MNHEY and CDR2 as SMNVEV (reference sequence). CDR3 sequence: CASSLSGGIEAFF. The CDR3, as DNA: TGTGCCAGCAGTTTGTCTGGAGGGATTGAAGCTTTCTTT.

The chain employs TRBV7-3 and TRBJ1-5; D ambiguous. The CDR3 is 13 residues long. Germline V gives CDR1 SGHTA, CDR2 FQGTGA. The germline V and J ends were trimmed by 2 bases and 4 bases, with 6 bases remaining between them. The CDR3 reads CASSLDVNQPQHF. CDR3 bases: TGTGCCAGCAGCTTAGATGTTAATCAGCCCCAGCATTTT.

The table lists this clone with a few counts. The chain carries TRBV4-2 and TRBJ2-1; 9 bases align to TRBD2. Germline trimming cut 3 bases from V and 9 bases from J; bases unmatched to any gene: 12. From germline, CDR1 is LGHNA and CDR2 YNFKEQ. The CDR3 spans 16 residues. The CDR3 region is CASSHVAGVVRLEQFF. The CDR3 nucleotides are TGTGCCAGCAGCCATGTAGCGGGAGTGGTGCGGCTTGAGCAGTTCTTC.

This clone was seen once. V and J are TRBV4-1 and TRBJ1-4; TRBD1 matches at 8 bases. Trimming took 5 bases from V and 7 from J; bases not matched to a gene: 15. The CDR3 is 17 amino acids. The germline V gene has CDR1 MGHRA and CDR2 YSYEKL. The CDR3 region has the DNA TGCGCCAGCAGCGAACATGCTCAGGACAGGGTTTTTGAAAAACTGTTTTTT. Its protein product is CASSEHAQDRVFEKLFF.

This clone was counted a few times. V and J are TRBV1 and TRBJ2-1; TRBD2, as called in the table, went unchecked against the DNA. TRBV1 constitutes a pseudogene. CDR3 size: 16 residues. In nucleotides, the CDR3 is TGCACCAGCAGCCAAGTATGGCTAGCGGTTCACAATGAGCAGTTCTTC. This sequence encodes CTSSQVWLAVHNEQFF.